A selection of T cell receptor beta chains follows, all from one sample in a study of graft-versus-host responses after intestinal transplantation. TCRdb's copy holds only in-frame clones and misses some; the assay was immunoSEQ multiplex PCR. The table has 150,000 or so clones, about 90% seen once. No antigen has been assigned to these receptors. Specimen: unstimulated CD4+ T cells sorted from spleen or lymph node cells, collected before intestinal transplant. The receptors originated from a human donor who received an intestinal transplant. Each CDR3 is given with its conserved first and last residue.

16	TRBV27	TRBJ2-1	CASSLPGTSAYNEQFF
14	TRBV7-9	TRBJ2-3	CASSLVGGPDTQYF
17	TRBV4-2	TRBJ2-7	CASSLHSGTSESYEQYF
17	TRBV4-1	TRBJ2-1	CASSQVTRAGVMDEQFF
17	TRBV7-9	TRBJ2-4	CASSRTVGVLAKNIQYF
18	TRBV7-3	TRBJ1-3	CASSFKNASRGSGNTIYF
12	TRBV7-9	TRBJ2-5	CATRLYQETQYF
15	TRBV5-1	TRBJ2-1	CASSLGLAGVNEQFF
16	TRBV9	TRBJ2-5	CASNPGAGGLPETQYF
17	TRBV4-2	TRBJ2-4	CASSQLAGGLAKNIQYF
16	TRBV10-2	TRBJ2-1	CASRDLSGSSYNEQFF
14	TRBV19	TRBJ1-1	CASSIVTGWTEAFF
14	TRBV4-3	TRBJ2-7	CASSQTSGSYEQYF
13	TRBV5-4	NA	CASARAGTYEQYF
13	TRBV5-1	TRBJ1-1	CASSSNENTEAFF
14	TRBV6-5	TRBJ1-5	CASRDLGLNQPQHF
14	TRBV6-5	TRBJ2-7	CASSYSQQGREQYF
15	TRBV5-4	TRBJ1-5	CASSRDRGGGQPQHF
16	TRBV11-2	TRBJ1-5	CASSLVGGVSNQPQHF
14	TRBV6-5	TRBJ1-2	CASSDHRSGSGYTF
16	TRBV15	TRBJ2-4	CATSRGGTSAGNIQYF
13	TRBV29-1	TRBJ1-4	CSVGQGVNEKLFF
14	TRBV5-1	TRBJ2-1	CASSRQRGRYEQFF